A selection of T cell receptor beta chains follows, all from one sample in a study of blood T cells in healthy people across ages. TCRdb redid the calling of the 5' RACE reads with MiXCR, one entry per CDR3 protein. The table lists about 1.4 million distinct CDR3 sequences, approximately 59% of them singletons. Material for sequencing was blood. The receptors were gathered from a man aged 18 to 30 in good health. Both conserved end residues are trimmed from each CDR3.

TRBJ2-1 TRBV7-2 ASSLVWTSGTGEQF
TRBJ2-3 TRBV5-1 ASSVPELAGYTQY
TRBJ2-7 TRBV9 ASSVGYPGGSYEQY
TRBJ2-5 TRBV7-6 ASSQGLRLSQETQY
TRBJ2-1 TRBV20-1 SARDVRSDNEQF
TRBJ2-3 TRBV27 ASSDGLAGGIYTDTQY
TRBJ1-2 TRBV6-6 ASSYGGGLDYGYT
TRBJ2-1 TRBV6-5 ASREGNYNEQF
TRBJ1-1 TRBV4-1 ASSQDLDEAF
TRBJ2-4 TRBV7-2 ASSASGGRDIQY
TRBJ2-3 TRBV10-3 AISVPSRTDTQY
TRBJ2-7 TRBV29-1 SVDSGGYEQY
TRBJ1-2 TRBV12-3/TRBV12-4 ASSNAAGTYGYT
TRBJ2-6 TRBV6-2/TRBV6-3 ASSYSNWFPNPGHSDSGANVLT
TRBJ2-3 TRBV5-1 ASTSKGLAGITSTDTQY
TRBJ1-6 TRBV6-1 AISEGDEQGTLH
TRBJ2-1 TRBV4-1 ASSLRDPERGNNDQF
TRBJ2-3 TRBV6-1 ASPLREGLPDTQY
TRBJ1-5 TRBV12-5 ASGGTGFSNQPQH
TRBJ2-5 TRBV20-1 SARVQGGETQY
TRBJ1-4 TRBV7-9 ASSFDDSLNEKLF
TRBJ2-3 TRBV10-3 AIRSGQGSTDTQY
TRBJ1-1 TRBV4-3 ASSPQQGRGTEAF
TRBJ1-1 TRBV29-1 SVEKGGGMNTEAF
TRBJ2-7 TRBV29-1 SVEGMGYEQY
TRBJ2-1 TRBV25-1 ASSLRGLSSYNEQF
TRBJ2-7 TRBV5-4 ASSPHVGLTYEQY
TRBJ2-1 TRBV4-3 ASSQGAVNRYNEQF
TRBJ2-1 TRBV7-2 ASSLARAQGGEQF
TRBJ2-1 TRBV20-1 SARKDSYNEQF
TRBJ1-5 TRBV27 ASSRTVSQPQH
TRBJ2-5 TRBV20-1 SADLYQETQY
TRBJ2-1 TRBV4-2 ASSQDGRSSYNEQF
TRBJ1-2 TRBV7-2 ASSLSAQVYGYT
TRBJ1-1 TRBV20-1 SASVETEAF
TRBJ2-2 TRBV24-1 ATSAAGGPVGELF
TRBJ2-7 TRBV12-3/TRBV12-4 ASSILAGASSYEQY
TRBJ2-1 TRBV6-5 ASSPWTGGADNEQF
TRBJ2-7 TRBV5-1 ASSLGVSGRAMYEQY
TRBJ2-5 TRBV10-3 AIRDHLRGEQY
TRBJ1-2 TRBV7-8 ASSPDAQELDYGYT
TRBJ1-5 TRBV27 ASKTADDQPQH
TRBJ2-3 TRBV4-1 ASSPSFSGRTDTQY
TRBJ2-7 TRBV7-7 ASRSGTGGIYEQY
TRBJ2-7 TRBV12-3/TRBV12-4 ASSPGSHEQY
TRBJ2-5 TRBV27 ASSSQHTQETQY
TRBJ1-2 TRBV7-2 ASSLPPGQGDGYT
TRBJ2-7 TRBV6-6 ASSWSRVRNEQY
TRBJ2-1 TRBV27 ASSLVERLRYNEQF
TRBJ1-2 TRBV5-1 ASSPSGDNYGYT
TRBJ2-2 TRBV24-1 ATSDWNTGELF
TRBJ2-3 TRBV29-1 SVENRTKGDTQY
TRBJ2-7 TRBV29-1 SVKTGITYEQY